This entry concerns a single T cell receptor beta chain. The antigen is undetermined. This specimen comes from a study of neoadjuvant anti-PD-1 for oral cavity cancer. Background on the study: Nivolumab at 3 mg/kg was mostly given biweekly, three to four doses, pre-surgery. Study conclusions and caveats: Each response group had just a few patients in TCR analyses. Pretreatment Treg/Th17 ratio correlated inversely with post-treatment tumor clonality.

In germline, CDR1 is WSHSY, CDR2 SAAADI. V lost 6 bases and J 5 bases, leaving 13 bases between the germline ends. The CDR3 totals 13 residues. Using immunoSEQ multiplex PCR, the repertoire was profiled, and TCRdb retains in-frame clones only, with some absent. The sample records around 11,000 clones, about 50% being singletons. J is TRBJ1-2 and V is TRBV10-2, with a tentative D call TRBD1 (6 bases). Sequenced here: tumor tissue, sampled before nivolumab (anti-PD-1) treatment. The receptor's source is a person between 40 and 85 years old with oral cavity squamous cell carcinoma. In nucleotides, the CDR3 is TGCGCCAGCAGGTCGACAGGCTTTTATGGCTACACCTTC. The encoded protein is CASRSTGFYGYTF.